The 19 T cell receptor beta chains listed next were all sequenced from one sample in a study of lymphopenia after photon versus proton radiotherapy. TCRdb's copy holds only in-frame clones and misses some; the assay was immunoSEQ multiplex PCR. The table records approximately 7,700 clones, 88% of them present only once. Material: peripheral blood, obtained from a patient treated with photon-based radiotherapy. These receptors all stem from a woman in her 70s with pancreatic cancer.

This chain uses TRBV15 with TRBJ1-1; no clear D gene. CDR3 length: 14 amino acids. Trimming cost V 3 bases and J 0 bases, with 8 bases left between them. Germline V CDR1 and CDR2: LNHNV, YYDKDF (reference sequence). CDR3 loop: CATSRELMNTEAFF. The CDR3, as DNA: TGTGCCACCAGCAGGGAACTAATGAACACTGAAGCTTTCTTT.

The chain uses TRBV27 and TRBJ2-3; 13 bases map to TRBD2. V lost 5 bases, J lost 1 base, and 9 bases stayed unmatched. The CDR3 consists of 18 residues. Per germline, CDR1 MNHEY and CDR2 SMNVEV (reference sequence). CDR3 in DNA: TGTGCCAGCAGTCCAACTAGCGGGAGGGCCGCCCGCACAGATACGCAGTATTTT. As protein: CASSPTSGRAARTDTQYF.

The chain links TRBV7-8 to TRBJ2-5, with 9 bases that match TRBD1. There are 17 residues in the CDR3. V trimming: 5 bases; J trimming: 5 bases; junction bases outside the gene matches: 15. Germline CDR1 reads SGHVS; CDR2 reads FQNEAQ. The CDR3 DNA reads as TGTGCCAGCAGCCCAAGCCCCACAGGGGGCGCAGGGGAGACCCAGTACTTC. Translation: CASSPSPTGGAGETQYF.

The J gene is TRBJ2-2, the V gene TRBV5-1; D remains unclear. The V gene lost 4 bases and the J gene lost 5 bases, with 12 bases spanning the gap. Germline V CDR1 and CDR2: SGHRS, YFSETQ. The CDR3 has 14 residues. CDR3: CASSPDPGTGELFF. In DNA, the CDR3 is TGCGCCAGCAGCCCTGATCCCGGGACCGGGGAGCTGTTTTTT. Supplemented by reference TRBV5-1 and TRBJ2-2, the full variable domain reads KAGVTQTPRYLIKTRGQQVTLSCSPISGHRSVSWYQQTPGQGLQFLFEYFSETQRNKGNFPGRFSGRQFSNSRSEMNVSTLELGDSALYLCASSPDPGTGELFFGEGSRLTVL.

The V call is TRBV7-2, the J call TRBJ2-7; D perhaps matches TRBD1 (5 bases). Germline V CDR1 and CDR2: SGHTA, FQGNSA. CDR3 length equals 15 residues. Trimming shortened V by 4 bases and J by 0 bases, and 13 bases separated the two germline ends. CDR3: CASSSSGHPSYEQYF. The CDR3 coding sequence is TGTGCCAGCAGCTCGTCAGGACACCCCTCCTACGAGCAGTACTTC.

This chain connects TRBV19 to TRBJ2-1; a weak D match, TRBD2 (6 bases). This CDR3 is built from 16 residues. Trimming removed 4 bases at V and 6 bases at J, with 19 bases between. In germline, CDR1 is LNHDA, CDR2 SQIVND (reference sequence). The chain's CDR3 is CASSNAPGELFNEQFF. The CDR3, as DNA: TGTGCCAGTAGTAACGCCCCGGGAGAGCTTTTCAATGAGCAGTTCTTC.

J is TRBJ2-1 and V is TRBV7-6, with D perhaps matching TRBD1 or TRBD2 (5 bases each). Germline loops: CDR1 SGHVS, CDR2 FNYEAQ. V was trimmed by 5 bases and J by 8 bases, leaving 19 bases between them. CDR3 size: 15 residues. CDR3 residues: CASSPIGANLDEQFF. The CDR3, as DNA: TGTGCCAGCAGCCCCATCGGGGCCAATCTCGATGAGCAGTTCTTC.

V usage is TRBV28 and J usage is TRBJ2-1; 7 bases agree with TRBD2. The trim removed 3 bases at V and 4 bases at J, leaving 12 bases unmatched. The CDR3 contains 17 residues. Germline CDR1 and CDR2: MDHEN and SYDVKM. The CDR3 DNA is TGTGCCAGCAGTTTTTTGGGGCGGGAGCGTCGGTACAATGAGCAGTTCTTC. This encodes CASSFLGRERRYNEQFF.

Only one count was recorded for this clone. The chain recombines TRBV7-9 with TRBJ2-5; TRBD1 matches 9 bases. The J call is uncertain, as TRBJ2-7 better fits the DNA end. The CDR3 runs 15 residues. Germline V gene data show CDR1 as SEHNR and CDR2 as FQNEAQ (reference sequence). The CDR3: CASSPQDRGAYEQYF. CDR3 bases: TGTGCCAGCAGCCCCCAGGACAGGGGAGCCTACGAGCAGTACTTC.

The V call is TRBV20-1, the J call TRBJ2-1; D unclear. CDR1 and CDR2 from the germline V gene are DFQATT and SNEGSKA (reference sequence). V lost 5 bases, J lost 6 bases, and 8 bases lay in between. The CDR3 loop spans 11 amino acids. The CDR3 spells CSAPKLNEQFF. The CDR3 DNA reads TGCAGTGCTCCTAAGCTCAATGAGCAGTTCTTC.

This clone was detected only once. The chain joins TRBV21-1 to TRBJ2-2; the tabulated D call, TRBD2, remains unverified against the DNA. TRBV21-1 is an annotated pseudogene. The CDR3 is 18 residues long. CDR3 nucleotides: TGTGCCAGCAGCAAAGGAAGACGGGAGCCACGTGGGACCGGGGAGCTGTTTTTT. Translated, it gives CASSKGRREPRGTGELFF.

This chain connects TRBV19 to TRBJ1-1; no firm D call. The CDR3 loop spans 15 amino acids. Trimming left V 3 bases short and J 1 base short, with 12 bases between. In germline, CDR1 is LNHDA, CDR2 SQIVND (reference sequence). This CDR3 is CASSMRSSGNTEAFF. CDR3 in DNA: TGTGCCAGTAGTATGCGTTCCTCGGGGAACACTGAAGCTTTCTTT.

The chain links TRBV6-6 to TRBJ2-7; D possibly uses TRBD1 or TRBD2 (5 bases each). Germline assignment: CDR1 MNHNY and CDR2 SVGAGI (reference sequence). The CDR3 sequence is 13 residues long. The germline V and J ends were trimmed by 6 bases and 7 bases, with 16 bases remaining between them. The CDR3 here is CASRTGARGEQYF. CDR3 bases: TGTGCCAGCAGAACCGGGGCAAGAGGGGAGCAGTACTTC.

For this clone: The same CDR3 arises from other DNA sequences in this sample as well. The chain carries TRBV7-2 and TRBJ2-2, with TRBD2 identical over 9 bases. The CDR3 loop spans 17 amino acids. Germline values: CDR1 SGHTA, CDR2 FQGNSA. Trimming at V came to 3 bases and at J to 6 bases, leaving 11 bases not matched to a gene. The CDR3 sequence: CASSFNSGSFWAGELFF. The CDR3 region has the DNA TGTGCCAGCAGCTTTAATAGCGGGAGCTTTTGGGCCGGGGAGCTGTTTTTT. Variable domain in full (rest from reference TRBV7-2 and TRBJ2-2): GAGVSQSPSNKVTEKGKDVELRCDPISGHTALYWYRQSLGQGLEFLIYFQGNSAPDKSGLPSDRFSAERTGGSVSTLTIQRTQQEDSAVYLCASSFNSGSFWAGELFFGEGSRLTVL.

This chain connects TRBV2 to TRBJ2-5; 14 bases map to TRBD2. V lost 7 bases to trimming and J lost 6 bases; unmatched junction nucleotides: 4. Germline assignment: CDR1 SNHLY and CDR2 FYNNEI. CDR3 size: 14 residues. CDR3 coding DNA: TGTGCCAGCACGGGACTAGCGGGAGCGAAGACCCAGTACTTC. It encodes CASTGLAGAKTQYF.

The rearrangement joins TRBV6-5 to TRBJ1-2; 8 nucleotides line up with TRBD1. Germline V gives CDR1 MNHEY, CDR2 SVGAGI. V lost 1 base, J lost 8 bases, and 9 bases stayed unmatched. The CDR3 consists of 15 residues. Here the CDR3 reads CASSYYQTGAGGYTF. The CDR3 nucleotides read TGTGCCAGCAGTTACTACCAGACAGGGGCGGGAGGCTACACCTTC.

This clone was recorded only once. This chain uses TRBV5-1 with TRBJ2-1, with D perhaps TRBD1 or TRBD2 (5 bases each). V dropped 3 bases and J dropped 5 bases, with 12 bases sitting between them. Germline V gene data show CDR1 as SGHRS and CDR2 as YFSETQ. The CDR3 has 14 amino acids. The CDR3 reads CASSSRDVHNEQFF. Here the CDR3 DNA reads TGCGCCAGCAGCTCCCGGGACGTTCACAATGAGCAGTTCTTC.

This clone was observed a handful of times. The chain joins TRBV5-8 to TRBJ2-2; 9 nucleotides agree with TRBD1. Germline trimming cut 5 bases from V and 4 bases from J; bases unmatched to any gene: 6. Per germline, CDR1 SGHTS and CDR2 YDEGEE. This CDR3 has 15 amino acids. The CDR3 here is CASSLGQGSTGELFF. The CDR3 DNA follows: TGTGCCAGCAGTCTAGGACAGGGGAGCACCGGGGAGCTGTTTTTT.

CDR3: CASSIVTGSFQETQYF. CDR3 DNA: TGTGCCAGCAGCATCGTAACAGGCAGTTTCCAAGAGACCCAGTACTTC. The chain links TRBV11-2 to TRBJ2-5; D might be TRBD1 (5 bases). Trimming stripped 5 bases from V and 1 base from J, with 17 bases between. The CDR3 is made up of 16 amino acids. The germline CDR1 and CDR2 sequences are SGHAT and FQNNGV.